One sample yielded the 16 T cell receptor beta chains listed below, sequenced in a study of vaccination effects on CD4 cells after COVID-19 (dated by TCRdb to the early 2020s). No cognate antigen is known for these TCRs. After 10 to 11 days of culture, CD4+ T cells were isolated with the EasySep CD4+ T cell isolation kit. Each participant received two doses of an mRNA SARS-CoV-2 vaccine, either BNT162b2 or mRNA-1273. Libraries were constructed by the immunoSEQ multiplex PCR assay. The table was pulled from immuneACCESS by TCRdb, which kept in-frame rearrangements only. Such tables lose some clones; where checked, under half of the loss comes from unresolved V genes, and the rest has no known cause. In this sample the table shows about 40,000 clones, around 71% of which occur a single time. The top ten hold about 8.4% of the sample. The sample consisted of CD4+ T cells from PBMCs cultured without peptide, taken after COVID-19 vaccination. These receptors were collected from a human donor who received a COVID-19 vaccine.

This rearrangement joins TRBV27 to TRBJ1-6; 9 bases match TRBD1. This CDR3 has 15 residues. V dropped 6 bases and J dropped 9; count of bases not matched to a gene: 9. CDR1 and CDR2 from the germline V gene are MNHEY and SMNVEV (reference sequence). CDR3 protein: CASRRDRESGSPLHF. CDR3 in DNA: TGTGCCAGCAGAAGGGACAGGGAGTCAGGTTCACCCCTCCACTTT.

The chain carries TRBV9 and TRBJ1-3; maybe TRBD1 (5 bases). The CDR3 contains 16 residues. Trimming removed 0 bases from V and 0 bases from J, with 10 bases in between. Looked up from germline, CDR1 is SGDLS and CDR2 is YYNGEE. CDR3 sequence (DNA): TGTGCCAGCAGCGTAGCTAACAGGATCTCTGGAAACACCATATATTTT. This translates into CASSVANRISGNTIYF.

This clone has only a few counts. The CDR3 sequence is CASSHDDRGPGYGYTF. For the CDR3, the DNA is TGCGCCAGCAGCCACGACGACAGGGGGCCGGGCTATGGCTACACCTTC. This sequence joins TRBV4-1 and TRBJ1-2, with TRBD1 identical over 10 bases. Per germline, CDR1 MGHRA and CDR2 YSYEKL. The CDR3 sequence is 16 residues long. V trimming: 3 bases; J trimming: 4 bases; junction bases outside the gene matches: 8.

The V call is TRBV10-1, the J call TRBJ2-5, with 8 positions matching TRBD2. CDR1 and CDR2 from the germline V gene are WNHNN and SYGVQD (reference sequence). The CDR3 runs to 17 residues. V lost 5 bases to trimming and J lost 1 base; unmatched junction nucleotides: 12. The CDR3 nucleotides read TGCGCCAGCAGTCCAGGGTCAGGTAGCGGGACCCAAGAGACCCAGTACTTC. Translated, it gives CASSPGSGSGTQETQYF.

The chain carries TRBV5-1 and TRBJ1-2; D remains ambiguous. The germline gives CDR1 SGHRS, CDR2 YFSETQ. With 4 bases removed from V and 4 bases from J, the gap between germline ends came to 17 bases. CDR3 length: 15 amino acids. For the CDR3, the DNA is TGCGCCAGCAGCACAACATCCGGCGGGCCCTATGGCTACACCTTC. Residues: CASSTTSGGPYGYTF. Based on the CDR3 plus reference TRBV5-1 and TRBJ1-2, the full variable domain is KAGVTQTPRYLIKTRGQQVTLSCSPISGHRSVSWYQQTPGQGLQFLFEYFSETQRNKGNFPGRFSGRQFSNSRSEMNVSTLELGDSALYLCASSTTSGGPYGYTFGSGTRLTVV.

The chain carries TRBV5-1 and TRBJ2-3; 9 bases map to TRBD2. This CDR3 has 16 residues. Losses at the gene ends were 0 bases for V and 4 bases for J; bases not matched to a gene: 6. CDR1 and CDR2 from the germline V gene are SGHRS and YFSETQ. The CDR3 DNA is TGCGCCAGCAGCTTGGCCGGCGGGGGGGCCTCAGATACGCAGTATTTT. This encodes CASSLAGGGASDTQYF.

This clone showed up just a few times. The rearrangement joins TRBV4-1 to TRBJ2-2, with D possibly being TRBD1 (6 bases). The CDR3 runs to 16 residues. Germline V gives CDR1 MGHRA, CDR2 YSYEKL. V was pared by 1 base and J by 1 base, with 10 bases between. The CDR3: CASSQGPGQNTGELFF. DNA of the CDR3: TGCGCCAGCAGCCAAGGCCCGGGACAGAACACCGGGGAGCTGTTTTTT.

This clone was counted a single time. The chain employs TRBV5-1 and TRBJ2-1; perhaps TRBD2 as D (5 bases). V lost 4 bases to trimming and J lost 7 bases, with 18 bases between them. CDR3 length equals 15 residues. Germline CDR1 is SGHRS and CDR2 is YFSETQ. The CDR3 sequence is CASSPTQAVVNEQFF. CDR3 in DNA: TGCGCCAGCAGCCCAACTCAAGCGGTGGTGAATGAGCAGTTCTTC.

The chain is built from TRBV3-1 (or the pseudogene TRBV3-2) and TRBJ1-2; 10 positions match TRBD1. V was pared by 0 bases and J by 5 bases, with 6 bases of the junction left unmatched. The length of the CDR3 is 16 residues. CDR1 is LGHDT and CDR2 is YNNKEL in the germline V gene (reference sequence). The CDR3 here is CASSQDWMDRGYGYTF. The CDR3 coding sequence is TGTGCCAGCAGCCAAGATTGGATGGACAGGGGGTATGGCTACACCTTC.

V usage is TRBV12-3 or TRBV12-4 and J usage is TRBJ2-5; D uncertain. Trimming shortened V by 5 bases and J by 5 bases, and 9 bases separated the two germline ends. This CDR3 has 12 residues. CDR3 sequence: CASSLSRETQYF. In nucleotides, the CDR3 is TGTGCCAGCAGTCTGTCCCGGGAGACCCAGTACTTC.

V usage is TRBV15 and J usage is TRBJ2-1; tentatively, D is TRBD2 (5 bases). Germline CDR1 is LNHNV and CDR2 is YYDKDF (reference sequence). Trimming took off 5 bases at V and 7 bases at J, with 15 bases between the two ends. The CDR3 is 14 residues long. Written as DNA, the CDR3 is TGTGCCACCAGCTTTCGGACTGGATGGAATGAGCAGTTCTTC. Amino acid sequence: CATSFRTGWNEQFF.

The chain combines TRBV5-5 with TRBJ2-7; the D is unclear. This CDR3 is built from 12 residues. Germline V gene lookup returns CDR1 SGHKS and CDR2 YYEKEE (reference sequence). Deletions cut 5 bases from V and 0 bases from J, with 6 bases between. The CDR3 here is CASRTSSYEQYF. In nucleotides, the CDR3 is TGTGCCAGCAGGACCTCCTCCTACGAGCAGTACTTC. The variable domain in full, with the rest retrieved from reference TRBV5-5 and TRBJ2-7, is DAGVTQSPTHLIKTRGQQVTLRCSPISGHKSVSWYQQVLGQGPQFIFQYYEKEERGRGNFPDRFSARQFPNYSSELNVNALLLGDSALYLCASRTSSYEQYFGPGTRLTVT.

The rearrangement joins TRBV27 to TRBJ1-6, with TRBD1 matching 12 bases. CDR1 is MNHEY and CDR2 is SMNVEV in the germline V gene (reference sequence). There are 22 residues in the CDR3. Losses at the gene ends were 6 bases for V and 7 bases for J; bases not matched to a gene: 25. The CDR3 sequence: CASRPDWAFGTGGVEVNSPLHF. The CDR3, as DNA: TGTGCCAGCAGGCCCGATTGGGCGTTCGGGACAGGGGGCGTGGAAGTCAATTCACCCCTCCACTTT.

The V call is TRBV7-9, the J call TRBJ1-1; D not resolved. V was trimmed by 6 bases and J by 0 bases, leaving 14 bases between them. The CDR3 has 15 residues. Germline V gene lookup returns CDR1 SEHNR and CDR2 FQNEAQ (reference sequence). The CDR3 loop is CASSPHEIMNTEAFF. The CDR3 DNA is TGTGCCAGCAGTCCCCACGAGATCATGAACACTGAAGCTTTCTTT.

V gene TRBV19 combines with J gene TRBJ2-1, with D uncertain. Germline CDR1 reads LNHDA; CDR2 reads SQIVND (reference sequence). This CDR3 comprises 14 residues. V was clipped by 0 bases and J by 5 bases, with 8 bases between them. CDR3 sequence: CASSIDLWNNEQFF. The CDR3 nucleotides read TGTGCCAGTAGTATAGATCTATGGAACAATGAGCAGTTCTTC.

The V and J genes are TRBV27 and TRBJ2-5; D uncertain. Deletions cut 3 bases from V and 5 bases from J, with 10 bases between. Germline lookup yields CDR1 MNHEY and CDR2 SMNVEV (reference sequence). The length of the CDR3 is 13 residues. CDR3 bases: TGTGCCAGCAGTTTTCTCGGAACGGAGACCCAGTACTTC. As protein: CASSFLGTETQYF.